This T cell receptor (beta chain) is from a study of T cells in Graves' hyperthyroidism and ophthalmopathy. Trimming stripped 1 base from V and 7 bases from J, with 8 bases between. Germline CDR1 and CDR2: SGHNT and YENEEA. The CDR3 has 13 amino acids. Uncontrolled infections, other autoimmune diseases, pregnancy or lactation led to exclusion of patients. This clonotype came up many times. TCR beta CDR3 region amplification was performed from RNA transcripts. First-round RT-PCR targeting the TCR CDR3 was performed with the HTBI primer set. TCRdb called the multiplex PCR reads again in MiXCR, with one record for every CDR3 protein. The sample includes about 690,000 distinct CDR3 sequences, approximately 15% of them seen just once.

The V and J genes are TRBV11-3 and TRBJ2-1; unclear D gene. Material: blood. The clonotype was recovered from a man aged 50-60 years with Graves' hyperthyroidism. CDR3 residues: CASSLGTVNEQFF. In nucleotides, the CDR3 is TGTGCCAGCAGCTTAGGAACAGTAAATGAGCAGTTCTTC.